The present TCR beta chain was sequenced within a study of cytomegalovirus exposure and HLA in healthy donors. As for the study in general: Out of 350 to 400 genotyped donors, roughly 80% belonged to the Caucasian-associated ancestry cluster. Broader study findings: Most CMV-associated TCR beta chains were later found to appear HLA-restricted.

Germline CDR1 SGHDT, CDR2 YYEEEE. The CDR3 sequence is 14 residues long. Trimming stripped 4 bases from V and 4 bases from J, with 12 bases between. Use of 60 Vbeta and 13 Jbeta primers characterized the PCR. As originally analysed: The authors later counted 70 million to 80 million unique TCR beta chains, around 9.9 million of them shared. The data were produced by immunoSEQ multiplex PCR, yet TCRdb's version contains in-frame clones alone and is incomplete. V and J calls and clone size are those listed in that table; D and trimming were worked out from the DNA. This repertoire shows some 150,000 clones, about four fifths found once; its top ten account for around 3.2%. Remarks on this clone: What it binds is not known.

The chain links TRBV5-6 to TRBJ1-5; no definite D call. The sequenced sample was PBMCs. The sequence derives from a human donor in good health. The CDR3 reads CASSDGLGNQPQHF. CDR3 in DNA: TGTGCCAGCAGCGATGGACTGGGGAATCAGCCCCAGCATTTT.